The present T cell receptor (beta chain) was sequenced within a study of cytomegalovirus exposure and HLA in healthy donors. Study as a whole: Within an early data release were around 87 million unique TCRs drawn from HLA-typed donors.

In the case of this clone: Its target is unknown.

This CDR3 region has 14 residues. In germline, CDR1 is SGHNT, CDR2 YYREEE (reference sequence). Trimming removed 1 base at V and 0 bases at J, with 7 bases between. Study-wide points: The records held CMV serostatus as the only immune exposure information. About 150 TCR beta chains were listed as cytomegalovirus-associated. CMV antigen specificity was confirmed in vitro for three CMV-associated chains.

In the PCR, 60 Vbeta and 13 Jbeta primers were used. Sequencing used immunoSEQ multiplex PCR; TCRdb keeps in-frame clones, though not all of them. The sample includes 35,000 to 50,000 clones, about half of them seen just once. The clonotype originates from a man in his sixties in good health and CMV-seronegative. The sample was PBMCs. The chain combines TRBV5-4 with TRBJ1-1, with D hard to call. In DNA form, the CDR3 reads TGTGCCAGCAGCTTGTACAGAATGAACACTGAAGCTTTCTTT. The encoded protein is CASSLYRMNTEAFF. The entire variable domain, with the rest obtained from reference TRBV5-4 and TRBJ1-1, is as follows: ETGVTQSPTHLIKTRGQQVTLRCSSQSGHNTVSWYQQALGQGPQFIFQYYREEENGRGNFPPRFSGLQFPNYSSELNVNALELDDSALYLCASSLYRMNTEAFFGQGTRLTVV.